Shown below are 21 T cell receptor beta chains from a single sample sequenced in a study of blood T cell repertoires in COVID-19. Here immunoSEQ multiplex PCR was the method, and the copy in TCRdb shows in-frame clones only, minus some. This table holds around 140,000 clones, approximately 80% found once. Sequencing was performed on peripheral blood. The source is a man in his sixties with active or convalescent COVID-19.

This chain uses TRBV11-3 with TRBJ2-5; a weak D match, TRBD2 (6 bases). Germline V gene lookup returns CDR1 SGHNT and CDR2 YENEEA. The CDR3 has 13 amino acids. V dropped 7 bases and J dropped 3 bases, with 12 bases sitting between them. The CDR3 region is CASNGGREETQYF. The CDR3 DNA sequence: TGTGCCAGCAACGGGGGACGAGAAGAGACCCAGTACTTC.

The chain links TRBV14 to TRBJ2-5; 8 nucleotides align to TRBD1. Germline CDR1 and CDR2: SGHDN and FVKESK. This CDR3 spans 14 amino acids. V shed 4 bases, J shed 7 bases, and the junction held 8 bases outside the gene matches. CDR3 sequence: CASSPTGALTTQYF. The CDR3 DNA follows: TGTGCCAGCAGCCCGACAGGGGCCCTCACGACCCAGTACTTC.

The chain carries TRBV5-4 and TRBJ1-1, with 7 bases aligning to TRBD1. Germline CDR1 and CDR2: SGHNT and YYREEE (reference sequence). The ends lost 4 bases at V and 7 bases at J; junction bases unmatched: 7. CDR3 length: 13 residues. The CDR3 is CASSPRTGNEAFF. The CDR3 DNA sequence: TGTGCCAGCAGCCCCAGGACAGGAAATGAAGCTTTCTTT.

This chain joins TRBV6-2 or TRBV6-3 and TRBJ2-7; TRBD1 matches at 9 bases. The CDR3 is made up of 15 amino acids. Germline assignment: CDR1 MNHEY and CDR2 SVGEGT. Trimming cost V 1 base and J 5 bases; bases outside gene matches: 6. The CDR3 DNA reads as TGTGCCAGCAGTTACTTCAGGACAGGGGACCACGAGCAGTACTTC. This translates into CASSYFRTGDHEQYF.

The chain combines TRBV7-2 with TRBJ1-5; D perhaps matches TRBD1 (6 bases). This CDR3 has 16 residues. Trimming shortened V by 5 bases and J by 7 bases, and 21 bases separated the two germline ends. Germline loops: CDR1 SGHTA, CDR2 FQGNSA. In nucleotides, the CDR3 is TGTGCCAGCAGCCCCGACAGAGGGGGAATCGGACAGCCCCAGCATTTT. It is translated as CASSPDRGGIGQPQHF.

The V call is TRBV28, the J call TRBJ1-1, with TRBD1 identical over 9 bases. This CDR3 comprises 16 residues. Unmatched junction bases numbered 12, after V lost 6 bases and J lost 4 bases. The germline CDR1 and CDR2 sequences are MDHEN and SYDVKM. CDR3 nucleotide sequence: TGTGCCAGCAGGCTCCTGCCGGGACAGGGAAGCACTGAAGCTTTCTTT. Translated: CASRLLPGQGSTEAFF.

The V call is TRBV20-1, the J call TRBJ1-1; the match to TRBD1 covers 10 bases. This CDR3 has 14 residues. J gave up 5 bases and V 3 bases, and 6 bases lay outside the gene matches. The germline V gene has CDR1 DFQATT and CDR2 SNEGSKA (reference sequence). In DNA, the CDR3 is TGCAGTGCTAGTAGCTGGACAGGGGGGACTGAAGCTTTCTTT. It codes for CSASSWTGGTEAFF.

The rearrangement joins TRBV19 to TRBJ1-1; TRBD1 matches at 9 bases. CDR1 and CDR2 (germline): LNHDA, SQIVND (reference sequence). The V segment lost 4 bases and the J segment 5 bases; nucleotides outside the gene matches: 14. The CDR3 length is 17 residues. CDR3 bases: TGTGCCAGTAGTACCTCCCGAGGGACAGGGAGGAAAACTGAAGCTTTCTTT. Amino acid sequence: CASSTSRGTGRKTEAFF.

V is TRBV9 and J is TRBJ2-5; D is unresolved. Trimming left V 4 bases short and J 7 bases short, with 20 bases between. Germline V lookup: CDR1 SGDLS, CDR2 YYNGEE. There are 15 residues in the CDR3. The CDR3 spells CASSPGLSTPRTQYF. DNA for the CDR3: TGTGCCAGCAGCCCCGGTCTCTCTACCCCCCGGACCCAGTACTTC.

The chain has TRBV9 and TRBJ2-7; 9 bases are shared with TRBD1. Trimming removed 0 bases from V and 5 bases from J; junction bases left unmatched: 6. The CDR3 has 15 residues. From germline, CDR1 is SGDLS and CDR2 YYNGEE. The CDR3 loop is CASSVAGQGTNEQYF. The CDR3 DNA follows: TGTGCCAGCAGCGTAGCCGGACAGGGGACTAACGAGCAGTACTTC.

This rearrangement joins TRBV19 to TRBJ1-4; the D gene is possibly TRBD1 (5 bases). V lost 11 bases and J 6 bases, leaving 19 bases between the germline ends. The germline CDR1 and CDR2 sequences are LNHDA and SQIVND (reference sequence). The CDR3 spans 14 residues. The CDR3 region is CAAGPGLGDEKLFF. The DNA of the CDR3 is TGTGCCGCGGGACCGGGACTCGGGGATGAAAAACTGTTTTTT.

The J gene is TRBJ2-1, the V gene TRBV3-1 (or the pseudogene TRBV3-2); 13 bases are shared with TRBD2. The CDR3 has 15 residues. The ends lost 5 bases at V and 9 bases at J; junction bases unmatched: 7. Germline V CDR1 and CDR2: LGHDT, YNNKEL (reference sequence). The CDR3 region has the DNA TGTGCCAGCAGCGAAACTAGCGGGGGGGCCGCTGAGCAGTTCTTC. Translated, it gives CASSETSGGAAEQFF.

This chain uses TRBV5-4 with TRBJ1-1; D is unresolved. Trimming pared 2 bases from V and 10 bases from J, leaving 21 bases between. Germline V gene data show CDR1 as SGHNT and CDR2 as YYREEE (reference sequence). The CDR3 contains 15 residues. This CDR3 reads CASSLGASGADRAFF. The CDR3 DNA follows: TGTGCCAGCAGCTTAGGCGCTTCGGGTGCTGATCGAGCTTTCTTT.

This clone has at least ten counts. This rearrangement joins TRBV5-1 to TRBJ2-3; 10 bases line up with TRBD2. V gave up 4 bases and J gave up 7 bases; unmatched junction bases: 9. Germline-derived CDR1 and CDR2 are SGHRS and YFSETQ. This CDR3 has 15 residues. In nucleotides, the CDR3 is TGCGCCAGCAGCCTGGGACTAGCGAGTCTTAATACGCAGTATTTT. It specifies CASSLGLASLNTQYF.

This clone came up a few times. The genes are TRBV27 and TRBJ2-1; D uncertain. Germline V CDR1 and CDR2: MNHEY, SMNVEV (reference sequence). The CDR3 is 14 residues long. Trimming stripped 2 bases from V and 7 bases from J, with 12 bases between. Here the CDR3 DNA reads TGTGCCAGCAGTTTACAGACCTACAGTAATGAGCAGTTCTTC. The encoded protein is CASSLQTYSNEQFF.

The V and J genes are TRBV6-5 and TRBJ1-6; 7 positions agree with TRBD1. J lost 16 bases, V lost 5 bases, and 2 bases had no gene match. Germline V gene sequence: CDR1 MNHEY, CDR2 SVGAGI. The CDR3 is made up of 10 amino acids. Here the CDR3 DNA reads TGTGCCAGCAGTACAGGGGTTCTCCACTTT. Protein product: CASSTGVLHF.

This chain joins TRBV11-2 and TRBJ2-7; 9 positions agree with TRBD1. The V gene end was trimmed by 3 bases and the J gene end by 3 bases; junction bases not matched to a gene: 0. Germline V gene sequence: CDR1 SGHAT, CDR2 FQNNGV. CDR3 length: 13 amino acids. The CDR3 reads CASSLDRGYEQYF. The CDR3 DNA sequence: TGTGCCAGCAGCTTGGACAGGGGCTACGAGCAGTACTTC.

The CDR3 nucleotides read TGTGCCAGCAGTGAAAGACAGGGGGGGACAGATACGCAGTATTTT. The encoded protein is CASSERQGGTDTQYF. This chain uses TRBV25-1 with TRBJ2-3; TRBD1 matches 9 bases. V dropped 2 bases and J dropped 3; count of bases not matched to a gene: 3. Per the germline V gene, CDR1 is MGHDK and CDR2 is SYGVNS. The CDR3 is 15 residues long.

The gene calls are TRBV5-1 and TRBJ1-1; 7 bases match TRBD1. The CDR3 has 15 residues. V lost 4 bases, J lost 0 bases, and 6 bases stayed unmatched. Germline assignment: CDR1 SGHRS and CDR2 YFSETQ. CDR3 nucleotide sequence: TGCGCCAGCAGCCGGATGGGACAGTTGAACACTGAAGCTTTCTTT. Protein: CASSRMGQLNTEAFF. The whole variable domain, remainder taken from reference TRBV5-1 and TRBJ1-1, is KAGVTQTPRYLIKTRGQQVTLSCSPISGHRSVSWYQQTPGQGLQFLFEYFSETQRNKGNFPGRFSGRQFSNSRSEMNVSTLELGDSALYLCASSRMGQLNTEAFFGQGTRLTVV.

The chain has TRBV2 and TRBJ1-6; D uncertain. This CDR3 has 13 residues. The germline CDR1 and CDR2 sequences are SNHLY and FYNNEI. The V end lost 7 bases, the J end lost 8 bases, and 12 bases lay between the germline ends. The DNA of the CDR3 is TGTGCCAGCAAATACTCGGGAGATTCACCCCTCCACTTT. Its translation: CASKYSGDSPLHF.

The chain couples TRBV6-6 to TRBJ2-3; TRBD2 matches 10 bases. The CDR3 covers 15 residues. Trimming cost V 5 bases and J 1 base; bases outside gene matches: 3. Germline V gene data show CDR1 as MNHNY and CDR2 as SVGAGI (reference sequence). DNA for the CDR3: TGTGCCAGCAGTCAGCGGGAGGGCCGCACAGATACGCAGTATTTT. Translating gives CASSQREGRTDTQYF.